This TCR beta chain is from a study of identical twins. Remarks on this clonotype: The antigen is not known.

Germline-derived CDR1 and CDR2 are DFQATT and SNEGSKA (reference sequence). Trimming took 0 bases from V and 1 from J, leaving 7 bases between them. The CDR3 has 14 residues. Regarding the study as a whole: Memory repertoires lacked the insertion deficit that abundant cord blood beta clonotypes showed. Conclusions were based on cross-sectional statistical analysis, without following the same donors.

Unique molecular identifiers were present on the cDNA, and a universal primer site came from template switching. From the 5' RACE reads, TCRdb called clonotypes with MiXCR, one entry per CDR3 protein. The table lists some 900,000 distinct CDR3 sequences, 9% to 15% of them singletons. The data also belong to a second study, concerning yellow fever vaccine responses in identical twins.

This chain connects TRBV20-1 to TRBJ2-4; perhaps TRBD2 as D (5 bases). The source is a woman aged 18-29 years in good health. Material: PBMCs. DNA for the CDR3: TGCAGTGCTAGAGATCCGGGGGCCAAAAACATTCAGTACTTC. It yields the protein CSARDPGAKNIQYF.